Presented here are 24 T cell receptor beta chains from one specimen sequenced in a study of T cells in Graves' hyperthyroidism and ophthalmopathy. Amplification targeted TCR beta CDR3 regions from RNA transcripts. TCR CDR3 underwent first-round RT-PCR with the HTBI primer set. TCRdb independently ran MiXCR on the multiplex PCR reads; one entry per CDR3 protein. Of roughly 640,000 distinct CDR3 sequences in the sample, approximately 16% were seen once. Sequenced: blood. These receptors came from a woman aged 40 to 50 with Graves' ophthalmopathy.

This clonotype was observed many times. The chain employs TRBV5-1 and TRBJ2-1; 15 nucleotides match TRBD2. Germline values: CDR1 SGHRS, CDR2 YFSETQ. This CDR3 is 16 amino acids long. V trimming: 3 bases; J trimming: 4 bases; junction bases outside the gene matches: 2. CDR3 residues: CASSWGLAGGYNEQFF. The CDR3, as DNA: TGCGCCAGCAGCTGGGGACTAGCGGGAGGTTACAATGAGCAGTTCTTC.

The CDR3 region is CASRTYYRGGTGELFF. The CDR3 nucleotides are TGTGCCAGCAGAACTTACTACAGGGGGGGCACCGGGGAGCTGTTTTTT. V and J are TRBV2 and TRBJ2-2, with D perhaps matching TRBD1 (8 bases). The CDR3 runs to 16 residues. V was cut by 6 bases and J by 4 bases, with 18 bases left in between. In germline, CDR1 is SNHLY, CDR2 FYNNEI.

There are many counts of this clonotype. The CDR3 DNA reads TGTGCCAGCAGTTTGTTCTCGGGAAACACCATATATTTT. Protein: CASSLFSGNTIYF. This chain joins TRBV12-3 or TRBV12-4 and TRBJ1-3, with unresolved D. Trimming stripped 3 bases from V and 4 bases from J, with 7 bases between. CDR3 size: 13 residues.

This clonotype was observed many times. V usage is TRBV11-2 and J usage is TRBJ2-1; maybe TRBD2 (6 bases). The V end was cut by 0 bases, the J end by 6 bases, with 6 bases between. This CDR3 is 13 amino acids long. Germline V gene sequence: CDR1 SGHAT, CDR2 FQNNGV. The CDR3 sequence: CASSLEGLNEQFF. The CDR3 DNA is TGTGCCAGCAGCTTAGAGGGACTCAATGAGCAGTTCTTC. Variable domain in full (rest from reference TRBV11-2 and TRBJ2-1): EAGVAQSPRYKIIEKRQSVAFWCNPISGHATLYWYQQILGQGPKLLIQFQNNGVVDDSQLPKDRFSAERLKGVDSTLKIQPAKLEDSAVYLCASSLEGLNEQFFGPGTRLTVL.

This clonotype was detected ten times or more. CDR3 nucleotide sequence: TGCAGTGCTAGGGGACAGGCGGGGTTAGAGGGCTACACCTTC. Its translation is CSARGQAGLEGYTF. This chain connects TRBV20-1 to TRBJ1-2; 8 positions agree with TRBD1. Germline CDR1 and CDR2: DFQATT and SNEGSKA (reference sequence). V lost 3 bases, J lost 8 bases, and 11 bases stayed unmatched. The CDR3 spans 14 residues.

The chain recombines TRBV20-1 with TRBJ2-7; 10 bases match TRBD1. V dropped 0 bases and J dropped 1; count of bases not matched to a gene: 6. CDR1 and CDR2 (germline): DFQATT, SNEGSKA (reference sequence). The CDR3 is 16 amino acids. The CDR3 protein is CSAREPSGQGSYEQYF. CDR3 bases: TGCAGTGCTAGAGAACCGTCGGGACAGGGGTCCTACGAGCAGTACTTC.

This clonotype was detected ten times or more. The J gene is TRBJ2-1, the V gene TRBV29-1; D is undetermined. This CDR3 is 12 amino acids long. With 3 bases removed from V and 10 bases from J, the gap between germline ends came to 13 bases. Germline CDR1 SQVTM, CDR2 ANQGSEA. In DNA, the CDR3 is TGCAGCGTTGACTTTGACTTTGGAGAGCAGTTCTTC. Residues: CSVDFDFGEQFF.

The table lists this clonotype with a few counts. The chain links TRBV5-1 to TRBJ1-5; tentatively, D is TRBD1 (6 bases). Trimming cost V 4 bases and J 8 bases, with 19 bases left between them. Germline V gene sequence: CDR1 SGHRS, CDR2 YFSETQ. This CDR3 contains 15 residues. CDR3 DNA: TGCGCCAGCAGCCCAGAGGGGGGGCGGTTAAAGCCCCAGCATTTT. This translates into CASSPEGGRLKPQHF.

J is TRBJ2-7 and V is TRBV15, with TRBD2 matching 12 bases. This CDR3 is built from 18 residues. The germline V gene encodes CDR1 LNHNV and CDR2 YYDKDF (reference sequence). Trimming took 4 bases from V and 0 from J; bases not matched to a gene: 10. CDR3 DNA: TGTGCCACCAGCAAATCTCTAGCGGGAGGGAGCCTCTCCTACGAGCAGTACTTC. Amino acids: CATSKSLAGGSLSYEQYF. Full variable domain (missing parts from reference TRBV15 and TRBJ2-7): DAMVIQNPRYQVTQFGKPVTLSCSQTLNHNVMYWYQQKSSQAPKLLFHYYDKDFNNEADTPDNFQSRRPNTSFCFLDIRSPGLGDTAMYLCATSKSLAGGSLSYEQYFGPGTRLTVT.

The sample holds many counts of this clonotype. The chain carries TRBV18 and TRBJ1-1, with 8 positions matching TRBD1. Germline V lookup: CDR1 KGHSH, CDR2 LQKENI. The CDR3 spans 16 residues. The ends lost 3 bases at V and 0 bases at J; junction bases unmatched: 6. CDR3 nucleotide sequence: TGTGCCAGCTCACCTGGACAGGGCCGGATGAACACTGAAGCTTTCTTT. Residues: CASSPGQGRMNTEAFF.

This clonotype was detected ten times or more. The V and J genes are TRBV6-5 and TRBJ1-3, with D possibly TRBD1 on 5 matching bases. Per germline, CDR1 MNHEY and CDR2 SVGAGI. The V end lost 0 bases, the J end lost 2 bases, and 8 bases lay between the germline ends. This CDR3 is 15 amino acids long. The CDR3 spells CASSYSRTPGNTIYF. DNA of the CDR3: TGTGCCAGCAGTTACTCAAGGACACCTGGAAACACCATATATTTT.

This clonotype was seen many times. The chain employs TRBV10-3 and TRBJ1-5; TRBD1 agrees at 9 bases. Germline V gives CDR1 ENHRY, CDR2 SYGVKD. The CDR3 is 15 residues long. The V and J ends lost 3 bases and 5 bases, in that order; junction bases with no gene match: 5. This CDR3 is CAISDSDRGYQPQHF. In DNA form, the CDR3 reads TGTGCCATCAGTGACTCTGACAGGGGGTATCAGCCCCAGCATTTT.

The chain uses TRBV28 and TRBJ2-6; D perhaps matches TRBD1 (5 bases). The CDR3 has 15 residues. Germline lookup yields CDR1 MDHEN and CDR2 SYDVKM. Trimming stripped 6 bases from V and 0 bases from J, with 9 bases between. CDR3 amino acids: CASRRTNSGANVLTF. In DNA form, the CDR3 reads TGTGCCAGCAGACGGACAAACTCTGGGGCCAACGTCCTGACTTTC. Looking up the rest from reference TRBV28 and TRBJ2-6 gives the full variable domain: DVKVTQSSRYLVKRTGEKVFLECVQDMDHENMFWYRQDPGLGLRLIYFSYDVKMKEKGDIPEGYSVSREKKERFSLILESASTNQTSMYLCASRRTNSGANVLTFGAGSRLTVL.

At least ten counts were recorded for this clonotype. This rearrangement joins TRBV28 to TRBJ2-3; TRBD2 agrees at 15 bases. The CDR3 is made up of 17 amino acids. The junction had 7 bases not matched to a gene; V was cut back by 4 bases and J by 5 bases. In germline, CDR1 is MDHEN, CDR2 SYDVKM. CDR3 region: CASSWGLAGGPGDTQYF. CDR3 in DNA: TGTGCCAGCAGTTGGGGACTAGCGGGAGGACCAGGAGATACGCAGTATTTT.

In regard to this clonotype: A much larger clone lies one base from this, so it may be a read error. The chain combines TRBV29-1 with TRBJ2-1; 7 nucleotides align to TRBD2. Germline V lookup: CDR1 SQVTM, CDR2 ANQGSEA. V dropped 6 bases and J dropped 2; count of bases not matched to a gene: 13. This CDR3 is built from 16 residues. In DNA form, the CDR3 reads TGCAGCGTCGATGAGACTAGCACCCTTGCCTACAATGAGCAGTTCTTC. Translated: CSVDETSTLAYNEQFF.

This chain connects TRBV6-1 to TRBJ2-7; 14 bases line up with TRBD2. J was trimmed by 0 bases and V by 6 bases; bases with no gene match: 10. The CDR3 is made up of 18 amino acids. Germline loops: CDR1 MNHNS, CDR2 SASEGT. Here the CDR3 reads CASRTRTSGRSFSYEQYF. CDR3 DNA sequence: TGTGCCAGCAGAACCCGGACTAGCGGGAGGTCCTTCTCCTACGAGCAGTACTTC.

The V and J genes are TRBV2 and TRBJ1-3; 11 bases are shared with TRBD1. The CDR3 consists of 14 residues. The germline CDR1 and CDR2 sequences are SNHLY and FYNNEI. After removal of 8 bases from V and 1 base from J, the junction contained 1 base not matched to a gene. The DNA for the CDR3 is TGTGCCAGCGGGGACAGGGGGTCTGGAAACACCATATATTTT. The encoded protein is CASGDRGSGNTIYF.

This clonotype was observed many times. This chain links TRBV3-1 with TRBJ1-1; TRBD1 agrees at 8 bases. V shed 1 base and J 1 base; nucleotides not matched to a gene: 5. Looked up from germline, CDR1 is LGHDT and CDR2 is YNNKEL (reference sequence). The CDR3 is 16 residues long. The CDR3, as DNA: TGTGCCAGCAGCCAAGCAGCCGGGACAGGGAACACTGAAGCTTTCTTT. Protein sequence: CASSQAAGTGNTEAFF.

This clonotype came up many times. The CDR3 DNA follows: TGTGCCAGCAGCCTAATTGGGACAGGGATAAATTCACCCCTCCACTTT. Its translation: CASSLIGTGINSPLHF. The rearrangement links TRBV12-3 or TRBV12-4 to TRBJ1-6; 9 bases line up with TRBD1. The CDR3 covers 16 residues. V lost 6 bases, J lost 7 bases, and 10 bases stayed unmatched.

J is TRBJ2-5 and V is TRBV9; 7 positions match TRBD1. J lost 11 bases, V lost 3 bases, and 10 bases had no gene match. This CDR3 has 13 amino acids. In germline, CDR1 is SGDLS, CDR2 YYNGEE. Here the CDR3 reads CASSAGTASLQYF. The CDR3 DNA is TGTGCCAGCAGCGCCGGGACAGCGTCGTTACAGTACTTC.

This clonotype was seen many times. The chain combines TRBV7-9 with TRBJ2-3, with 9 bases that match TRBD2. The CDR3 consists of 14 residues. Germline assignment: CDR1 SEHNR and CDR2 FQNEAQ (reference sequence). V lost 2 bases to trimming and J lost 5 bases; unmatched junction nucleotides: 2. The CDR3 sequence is CASSLIAGVDTQYF. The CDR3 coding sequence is TGTGCCAGCAGCTTAATAGCGGGAGTAGATACGCAGTATTTT.

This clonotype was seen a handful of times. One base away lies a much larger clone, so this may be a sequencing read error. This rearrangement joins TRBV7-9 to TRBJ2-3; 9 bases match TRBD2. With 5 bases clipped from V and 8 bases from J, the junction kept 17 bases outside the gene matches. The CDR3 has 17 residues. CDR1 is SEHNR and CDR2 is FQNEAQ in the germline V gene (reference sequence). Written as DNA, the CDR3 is TGTGCCAGCAGCCCTATGATAGCGGGAGATGGGGCGGGTACGCAGTATTTT. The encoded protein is CASSPMIAGDGAGTQYF. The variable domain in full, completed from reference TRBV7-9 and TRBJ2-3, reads DTGVSQNPRHKITKRGQNVTFRCDPISEHNRLYWYRQTLGQGPEFLTYFQNEAQLEKSRLLSDRFSAERPKGSFSTLEIQRTEQGDSAMYLCASSPMIAGDGAGTQYFGPGTRLTVL.

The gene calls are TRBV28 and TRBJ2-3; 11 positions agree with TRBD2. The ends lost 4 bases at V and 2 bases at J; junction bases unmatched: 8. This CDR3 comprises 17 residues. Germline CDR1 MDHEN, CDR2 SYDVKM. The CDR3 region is CASSSWGLAELTDTQYF. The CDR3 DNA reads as TGTGCCAGCAGTTCATGGGGACTAGCGGAACTCACAGATACGCAGTATTTT.

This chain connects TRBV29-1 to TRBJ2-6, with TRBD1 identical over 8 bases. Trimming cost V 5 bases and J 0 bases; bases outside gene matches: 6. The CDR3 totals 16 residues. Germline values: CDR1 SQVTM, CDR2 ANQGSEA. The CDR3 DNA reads TGCAGCGTTAAGACAGGGGCCAGCTCTGGGGCCAACGTCCTGACTTTC. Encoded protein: CSVKTGASSGANVLTF.